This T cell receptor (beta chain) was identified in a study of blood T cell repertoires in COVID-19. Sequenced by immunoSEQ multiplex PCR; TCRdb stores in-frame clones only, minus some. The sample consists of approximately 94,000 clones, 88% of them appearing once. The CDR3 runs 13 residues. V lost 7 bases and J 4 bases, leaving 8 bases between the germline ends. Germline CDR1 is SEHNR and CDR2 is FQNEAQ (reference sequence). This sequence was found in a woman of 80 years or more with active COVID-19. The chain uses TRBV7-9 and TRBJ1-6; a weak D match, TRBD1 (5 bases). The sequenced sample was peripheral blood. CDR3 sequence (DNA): TGTGCCAGCATGCGGGGGTATAATTCACCCCTCCACTTT. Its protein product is CASMRGYNSPLHF.